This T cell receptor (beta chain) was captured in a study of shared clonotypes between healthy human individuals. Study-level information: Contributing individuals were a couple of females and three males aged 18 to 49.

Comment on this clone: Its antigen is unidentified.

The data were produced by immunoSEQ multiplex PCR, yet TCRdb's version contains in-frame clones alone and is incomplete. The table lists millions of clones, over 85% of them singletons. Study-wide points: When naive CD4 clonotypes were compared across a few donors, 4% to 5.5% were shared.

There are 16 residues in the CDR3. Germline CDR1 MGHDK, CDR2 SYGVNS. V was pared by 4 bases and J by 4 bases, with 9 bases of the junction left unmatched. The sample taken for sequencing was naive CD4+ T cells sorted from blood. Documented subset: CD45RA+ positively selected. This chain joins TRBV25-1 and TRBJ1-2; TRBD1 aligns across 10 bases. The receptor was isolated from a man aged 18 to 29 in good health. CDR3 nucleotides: TGTGCCAGCAGTGCCCAGACAGGGGGCTTCATCTATGGCTACACCTTC. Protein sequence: CASSAQTGGFIYGYTF.